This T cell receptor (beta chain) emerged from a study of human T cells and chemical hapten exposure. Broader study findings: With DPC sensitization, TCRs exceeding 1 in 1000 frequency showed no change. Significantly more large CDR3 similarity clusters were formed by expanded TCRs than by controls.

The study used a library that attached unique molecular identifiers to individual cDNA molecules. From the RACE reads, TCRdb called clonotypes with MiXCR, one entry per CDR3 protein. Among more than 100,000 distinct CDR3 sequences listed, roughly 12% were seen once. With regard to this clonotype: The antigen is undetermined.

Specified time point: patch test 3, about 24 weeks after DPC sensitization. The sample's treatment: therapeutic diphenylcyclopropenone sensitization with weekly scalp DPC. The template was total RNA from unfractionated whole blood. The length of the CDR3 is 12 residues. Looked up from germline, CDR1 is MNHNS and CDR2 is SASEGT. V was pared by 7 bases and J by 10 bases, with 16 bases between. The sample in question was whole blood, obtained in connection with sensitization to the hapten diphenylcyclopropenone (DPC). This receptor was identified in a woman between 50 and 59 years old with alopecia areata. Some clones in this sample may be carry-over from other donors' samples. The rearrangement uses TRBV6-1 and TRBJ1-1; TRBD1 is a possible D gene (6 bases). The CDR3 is CASTTGGLGAFF. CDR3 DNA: TGTGCCAGCACTACCGGGGGCCTTGGAGCTTTCTTT.